This T cell receptor (beta chain) is drawn from a study of T cell responses to AZD1222 COVID-19 vaccine. As regards this clone: The antigen is not known.

V was trimmed by 0 bases and J by 6 bases, leaving 10 bases between them. Germline V gene sequence: CDR1 SGHNT, CDR2 YYREEE (reference sequence). The CDR3 is 15 residues long. Study conclusions and caveats: Donors skewed white British and female; clonal diversity was possibly underestimated.

Sequenced by immunoSEQ multiplex PCR; TCRdb stores in-frame clones only, minus some. This sample has 120,000 or so clones, with about 90% found just once. The sequence was obtained from an adult in good health. The chain recombines TRBV5-4 with TRBJ1-6, with no clear D. This specimen consisted of peripheral blood, obtained on day 0 of MenACWY control vaccination. The CDR3 sequence: CASSLDPSGNSPLHF. The DNA for the CDR3 is TGTGCCAGCAGCTTGGACCCTTCCGGTAATTCACCCCTCCACTTT.